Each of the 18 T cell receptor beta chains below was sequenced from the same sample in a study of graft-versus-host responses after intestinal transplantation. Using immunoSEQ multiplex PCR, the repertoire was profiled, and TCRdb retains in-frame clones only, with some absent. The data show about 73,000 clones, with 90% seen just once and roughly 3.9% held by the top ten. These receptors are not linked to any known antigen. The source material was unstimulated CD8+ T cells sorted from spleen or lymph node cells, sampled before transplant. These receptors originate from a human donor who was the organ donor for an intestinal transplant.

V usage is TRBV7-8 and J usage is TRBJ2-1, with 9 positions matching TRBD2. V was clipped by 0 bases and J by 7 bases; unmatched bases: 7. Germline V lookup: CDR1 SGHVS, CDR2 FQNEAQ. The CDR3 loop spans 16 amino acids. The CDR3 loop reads CASSLAAGGPGNEQFF. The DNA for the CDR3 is TGTGCCAGCAGCTTAGCGGCGGGGGGGCCGGGGAATGAGCAGTTCTTC.

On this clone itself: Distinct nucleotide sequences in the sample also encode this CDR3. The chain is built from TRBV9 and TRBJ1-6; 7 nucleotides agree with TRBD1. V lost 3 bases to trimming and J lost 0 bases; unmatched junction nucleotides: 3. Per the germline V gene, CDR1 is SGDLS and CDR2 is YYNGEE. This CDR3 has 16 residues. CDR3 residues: CASSAGDSSYNSPLHF. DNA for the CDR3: TGTGCCAGCAGCGCGGGGGACAGCTCCTATAATTCACCCCTCCACTTT.

This CDR3 is CASSQYTNTGELFF. The CDR3 DNA sequence: TGCGCCAGCAGCCAGTACACGAACACCGGGGAGCTGTTTTTT. V is TRBV4-1 and J is TRBJ2-2; D is ambiguous. Germline loops: CDR1 MGHRA, CDR2 YSYEKL. The CDR3 has 14 residues. Trimming removed 3 bases at V and 0 bases at J, with 5 bases between.

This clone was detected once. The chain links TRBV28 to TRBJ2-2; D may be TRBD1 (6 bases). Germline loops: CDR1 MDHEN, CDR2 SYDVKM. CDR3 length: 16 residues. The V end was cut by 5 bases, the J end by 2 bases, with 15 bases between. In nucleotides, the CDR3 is TGTGCCAGCAGTCCCGTCGGGACACCTAACACCGGGGAGCTGTTTTTT. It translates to CASSPVGTPNTGELFF. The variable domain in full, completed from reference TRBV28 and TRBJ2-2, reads DVKVTQSSRYLVKRTGEKVFLECVQDMDHENMFWYRQDPGLGLRLIYFSYDVKMKEKGDIPEGYSVSREKKERFSLILESASTNQTSMYLCASSPVGTPNTGELFFGEGSRLTVL.

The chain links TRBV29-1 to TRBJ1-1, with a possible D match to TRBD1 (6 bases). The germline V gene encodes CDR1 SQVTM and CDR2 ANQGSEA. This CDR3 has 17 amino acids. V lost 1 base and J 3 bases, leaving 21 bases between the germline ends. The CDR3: CSVEVLAGDRSDTEAFF. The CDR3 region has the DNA TGCAGCGTTGAAGTGCTGGCAGGGGATAGGTCGGACACTGAAGCTTTCTTT.

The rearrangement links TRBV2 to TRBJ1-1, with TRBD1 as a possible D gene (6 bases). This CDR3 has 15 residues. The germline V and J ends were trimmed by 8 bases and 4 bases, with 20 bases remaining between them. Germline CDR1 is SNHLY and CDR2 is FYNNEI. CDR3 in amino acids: CASGEGPRGGTEAFF. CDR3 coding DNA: TGTGCCAGCGGGGAGGGGCCCCGAGGGGGCACTGAAGCTTTCTTT.

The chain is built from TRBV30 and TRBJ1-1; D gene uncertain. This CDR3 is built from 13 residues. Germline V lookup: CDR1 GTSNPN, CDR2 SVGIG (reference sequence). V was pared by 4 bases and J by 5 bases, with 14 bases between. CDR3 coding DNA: TGTGCCTGGACACCGGTCTGGCGGACTGAAGCTTTCTTT. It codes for CAWTPVWRTEAFF.

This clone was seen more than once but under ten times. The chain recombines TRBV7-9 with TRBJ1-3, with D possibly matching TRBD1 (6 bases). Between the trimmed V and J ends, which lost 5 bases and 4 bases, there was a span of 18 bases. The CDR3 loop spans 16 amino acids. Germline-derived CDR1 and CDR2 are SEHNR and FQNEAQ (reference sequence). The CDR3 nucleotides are TGTGCCAGCAGCCTCGGGGGGGCGAGGGCCGGAAACACCATATATTTT. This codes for CASSLGGARAGNTIYF.

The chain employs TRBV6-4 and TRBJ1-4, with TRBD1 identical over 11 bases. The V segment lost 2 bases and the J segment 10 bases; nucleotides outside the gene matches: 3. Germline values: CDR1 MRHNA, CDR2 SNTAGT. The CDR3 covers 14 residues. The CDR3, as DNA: TGTGCCAGCAGTGACGGGACAGGGGGAGGAAAACTGTTTTTT. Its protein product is CASSDGTGGGKLFF.

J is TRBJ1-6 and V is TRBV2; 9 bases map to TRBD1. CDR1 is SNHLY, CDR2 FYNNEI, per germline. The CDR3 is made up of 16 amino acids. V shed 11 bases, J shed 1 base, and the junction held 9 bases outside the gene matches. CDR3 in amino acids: CAGTRQGVSYNSPLHF. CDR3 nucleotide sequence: TGTGCCGGAACAAGACAGGGGGTTTCCTATAATTCACCCCTCCACTTT.

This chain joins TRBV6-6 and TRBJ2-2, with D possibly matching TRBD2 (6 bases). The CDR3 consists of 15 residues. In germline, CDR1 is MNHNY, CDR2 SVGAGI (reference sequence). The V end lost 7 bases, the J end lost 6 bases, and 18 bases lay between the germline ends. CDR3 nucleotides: TGTGCCAGCAACCACCCGGGACTGGGCGCCGGGGAGCTGTTTTTT. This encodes CASNHPGLGAGELFF.

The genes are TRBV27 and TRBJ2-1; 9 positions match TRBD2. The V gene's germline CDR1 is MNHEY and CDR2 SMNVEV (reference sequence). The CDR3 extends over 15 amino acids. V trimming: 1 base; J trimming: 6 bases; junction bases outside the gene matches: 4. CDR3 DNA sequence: TGTGCCAGCAGTTTATGGGGCGGGGGGGGCAATGAGCAGTTCTTC. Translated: CASSLWGGGGNEQFF.

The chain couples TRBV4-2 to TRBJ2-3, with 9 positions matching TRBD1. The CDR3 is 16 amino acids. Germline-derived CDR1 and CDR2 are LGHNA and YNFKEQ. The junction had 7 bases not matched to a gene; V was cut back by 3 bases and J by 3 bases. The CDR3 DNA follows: TGTGCCAGCAGCCACCATACAGGGGGCGCGACAGATACGCAGTATTTT. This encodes CASSHHTGGATDTQYF.

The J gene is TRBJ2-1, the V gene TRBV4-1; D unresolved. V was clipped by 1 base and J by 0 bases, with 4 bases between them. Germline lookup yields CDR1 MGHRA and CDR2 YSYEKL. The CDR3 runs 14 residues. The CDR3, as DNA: TGCGCCAGCAGCCAAGGGAGCTCCTACAATGAGCAGTTCTTC. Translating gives CASSQGSSYNEQFF.

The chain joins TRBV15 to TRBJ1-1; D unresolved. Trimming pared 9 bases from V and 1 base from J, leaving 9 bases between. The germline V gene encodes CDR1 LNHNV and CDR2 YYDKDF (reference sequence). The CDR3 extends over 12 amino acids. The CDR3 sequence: CATNRGNTEAFF. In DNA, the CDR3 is TGTGCCACAAACCGGGGGAACACTGAAGCTTTCTTT.

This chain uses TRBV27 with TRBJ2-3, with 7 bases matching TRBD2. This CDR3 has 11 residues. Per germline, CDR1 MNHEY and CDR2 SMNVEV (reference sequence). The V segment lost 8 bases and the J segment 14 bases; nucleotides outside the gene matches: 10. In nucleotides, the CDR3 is TGTGCCAGCCGTTCCGGGACTATGGGGTATTTT. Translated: CASRSGTMGYF.

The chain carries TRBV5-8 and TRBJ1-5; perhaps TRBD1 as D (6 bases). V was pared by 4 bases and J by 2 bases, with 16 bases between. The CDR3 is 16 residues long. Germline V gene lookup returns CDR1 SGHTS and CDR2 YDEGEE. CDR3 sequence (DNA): TGTGCCAGCAGCACTGGACAGTTAGAGGGCAATCAGCCCCAGCATTTT. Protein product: CASSTGQLEGNQPQHF.

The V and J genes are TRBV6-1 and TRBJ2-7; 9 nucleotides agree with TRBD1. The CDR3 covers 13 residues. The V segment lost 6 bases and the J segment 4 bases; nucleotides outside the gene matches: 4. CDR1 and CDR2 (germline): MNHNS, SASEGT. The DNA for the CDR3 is TGTGCCAGCAGGGGGACAGGGTGGTACGAGCAGTACGTC. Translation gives CASRGTGWYEQYV.